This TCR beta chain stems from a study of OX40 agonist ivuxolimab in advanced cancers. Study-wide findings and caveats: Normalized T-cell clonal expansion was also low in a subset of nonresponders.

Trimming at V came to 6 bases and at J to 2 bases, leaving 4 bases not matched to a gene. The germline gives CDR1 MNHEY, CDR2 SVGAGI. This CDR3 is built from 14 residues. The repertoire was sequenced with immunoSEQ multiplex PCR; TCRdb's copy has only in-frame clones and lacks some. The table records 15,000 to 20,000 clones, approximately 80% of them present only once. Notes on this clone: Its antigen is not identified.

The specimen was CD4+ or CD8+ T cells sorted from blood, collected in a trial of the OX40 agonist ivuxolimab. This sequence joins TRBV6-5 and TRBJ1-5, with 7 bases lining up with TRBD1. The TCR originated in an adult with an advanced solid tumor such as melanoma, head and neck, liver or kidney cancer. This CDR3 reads CASSSGGGNQPQHF. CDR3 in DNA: TGTGCCAGCAGCTCAGGGGGAGGCAATCAGCCCCAGCATTTT.